Sequencing of this TCR beta chain was carried out in a study of blood T cell repertoires in COVID-19. Study context: PBMCs, B-cell-depleted T cells, or T cells provided the cDNA or gDNA that made up the material.

With 2 bases removed from V and 2 bases from J, the gap between germline ends came to 6 bases. This CDR3 is built from 13 residues. Germline assignment: CDR1 MGHRA and CDR2 YSYEKL. In the authors' workflow: Quantification of nucleated cells was approximated via reference gene primer amplification. This table comes from immunoSEQ multiplex PCR, and its TCRdb copy is limited to in-frame clones, with some not included. That table is the source of V, J and clone size, and D and trimming were worked out from the DNA. The sample lists tens of thousands of clones, roughly 80% seen once, with over 10% in the top ten.

The chain recombines TRBV4-1 with TRBJ2-5; the D is unclear. This clonotype was sampled from a human donor in a cohort sampled during active COVID-19. The sequencing sample was made of peripheral blood. CDR3 DNA sequence: TGCGCCAGCAGCCAATGGCAGCAAGAGACCCAGTACTTC. Amino acids: CASSQWQQETQYF.